The 14 T cell receptor beta chains given below trace back to one sample, sequenced in a study of cytomegalovirus exposure and HLA in healthy donors. PCR used 60 Vbeta primers and 13 Jbeta primers. Profiled with immunoSEQ multiplex PCR; TCRdb holds only in-frame clones, not every one. Here the sample spans 150,000 to 200,000 clones, 82% being singletons. Sequences were obtained from PBMCs. These receptors were obtained from a woman in her late teens or twenties in good health and CMV-seronegative.

The chain has TRBV4-3 and TRBJ2-3; TRBD2 matches at 11 bases. The CDR3 totals 15 residues. Unmatched junction bases numbered 2, after V lost 0 bases and J lost 6 bases. Germline CDR1 is LGHNA and CDR2 is YSLEER. The CDR3 sequence is CASSQDSGRADTQYF. In DNA, the CDR3 is TGCGCCAGCAGCCAAGATAGCGGGAGGGCCGATACGCAGTATTTT.

Regarding this clone: At the DNA level, this CDR3 is encoded by other sequences in the same sample as well. The gene calls are TRBV5-6 and TRBJ1-3; 7 bases agree with TRBD1. V was clipped by 4 bases and J by 4 bases; unmatched bases: 8. CDR1 is SGHDT, CDR2 YYEEEE, per germline. CDR3 size: 15 residues. CDR3 nucleotide sequence: TGTGCCAGCAGCATGACAGGGACTTCAGGAAACACCATATATTTT. This encodes CASSMTGTSGNTIYF.

The chain has TRBV5-1 and TRBJ2-3, with D tentatively TRBD1 (5 bases). Germline V gives CDR1 SGHRS, CDR2 YFSETQ. Trimming took off 6 bases at V and 2 bases at J, with 19 bases between the two ends. This CDR3 contains 16 residues. The CDR3 nucleotides are TGCGCCAGCATAGTCACAGGTGGCGGAAACACAGATACGCAGTATTTT. Protein sequence: CASIVTGGGNTDTQYF.

In this sample, this clone turned up once. The chain has TRBV2 and TRBJ2-7; 10 nucleotides line up with TRBD2. From germline, CDR1 is SNHLY and CDR2 FYNNEI. This CDR3 contains 16 residues. With V trimmed by 7 bases and J by 2 bases, 11 bases remained unmatched. The CDR3, as DNA: TGTGCCAGCACGGTCCTAGCGGGAGAGTTCCCCTACGAGCAGTACTTC. Translating gives CASTVLAGEFPYEQYF.

CDR3 bases: TGTGCCAGCAGTTTAGGATCGACAGCCTACAATGAGCAGTTCTTC. Translation: CASSLGSTAYNEQFF. The J gene is TRBJ2-1, the V gene TRBV27; a possible D gene is TRBD1 (5 bases). The CDR3 runs 15 residues. Germline CDR1 reads MNHEY; CDR2 reads SMNVEV (reference sequence). V lost 2 bases, J lost 2 bases, and 10 bases lay in between.

This clone occurred once. The chain couples TRBV27 to TRBJ2-5; D possibly corresponds to TRBD2 (6 bases). CDR3 length equals 19 residues. CDR1 and CDR2 (germline): MNHEY, SMNVEV (reference sequence). The ends were cut back, 4 bases at V and 4 bases at J, with 28 bases in the middle. The CDR3 region has the DNA TGTGCCAGCAGTTCTCAAGGACTACAAGATCTACCGGCGGGAGAGACCCAGTACTTC. It yields the protein CASSSQGLQDLPAGETQYF.

The gene calls are TRBV5-8 and TRBJ2-2; no reliable D call. Germline CDR1 and CDR2: SGHTS and YDEGEE. V gave up 2 bases and J gave up 1 base, with 9 bases separating them. CDR3 length: 15 residues. The CDR3 region has the DNA TGTGCCAGCAGCTTAGCCTTCCTGAACACCGGGGAGCTGTTTTTT. Amino acids: CASSLAFLNTGELFF.

The chain carries TRBV29-1 and TRBJ2-7, with 9 bases fitting TRBD1. The germline gives CDR1 SQVTM, CDR2 ANQGSEA. This CDR3 is built from 12 residues. After removal of 6 bases from V and 5 bases from J, the junction contained 5 bases not matched to a gene. CDR3 region: CSVPGQGHEQYF. The CDR3 DNA sequence: TGCAGCGTGCCGGGACAGGGACACGAGCAGTACTTC.

The chain recombines TRBV4-3 with TRBJ1-2; perhaps TRBD1 as D (6 bases). The CDR3 sequence is 14 residues long. V gave up 0 bases and J gave up 7 bases, with 12 bases separating them. The germline gives CDR1 LGHNA, CDR2 YSLEER. CDR3 coding DNA: TGCGCCAGCAGCCAAGATAGCAGGGGTTTTGGCTACACCTTC. Protein sequence: CASSQDSRGFGYTF.

The V gene is TRBV7-2, the J gene TRBJ2-5, with 7 bases lining up with TRBD2. The CDR3 runs to 16 residues. Per the germline V gene, CDR1 is SGHTA and CDR2 is FQGNSA. Germline trimming cut 5 bases from V and 1 base from J; bases unmatched to any gene: 10. CDR3 amino acids: CASSPGTNGPQETQYF. CDR3 bases: TGTGCCAGCAGCCCAGGGACTAATGGGCCCCAAGAGACCCAGTACTTC.

The chain employs TRBV5-5 and TRBJ1-6; unclear D gene. CDR3 size: 17 residues. Trimming stripped 5 bases from V and 9 bases from J, with 24 bases between. Germline V lookup: CDR1 SGHKS, CDR2 YYEKEE (reference sequence). In DNA form, the CDR3 reads TGTGCCAGCAGTCACGGACCGGAGGCGATCGTAGGTTCACCCCTCCACTTT. Translating gives CASSHGPEAIVGSPLHF. The entire variable domain, with the rest obtained from reference TRBV5-5 and TRBJ1-6, is as follows: DAGVTQSPTHLIKTRGQQVTLRCSPISGHKSVSWYQQVLGQGPQFIFQYYEKEERGRGNFPDRFSARQFPNYSSELNVNALLLGDSALYLCASSHGPEAIVGSPLHFGNGTRLTVT.

Comment on this clone: Since the CDR3 does not end with the conserved phenylalanine or tryptophan, this likely comes from a read error. V gene TRBV6-5 combines with J gene TRBJ1-2; D perhaps matches TRBD1 (6 bases). Germline V gene data show CDR1 as MNHEY and CDR2 as SVGAGI. This CDR3 spans 13 amino acids. V lost 11 bases, J lost 1 base, and 14 bases lay in between. CDR3 sequence reads: CASRQGINYGYTS. The CDR3 DNA is TGTGCCTCCCGCCAGGGGATTAACTATGGCTACACCTCC.

The J gene is TRBJ1-2, the V gene TRBV30; TRBD1 agrees at 10 bases. Germline V gene data show CDR1 as GTSNPN and CDR2 as SVGIG (reference sequence). This CDR3 has 15 amino acids. The trim removed 3 bases at V and 8 bases at J, leaving 12 bases unmatched. CDR3 coding DNA: TGTGCCTGGAGGGGGATGGGACAGGGGCTTACAGGCTACACCTTC. It translates to CAWRGMGQGLTGYTF.

Regarding this clone: A junction boundary mismatches the germline segment, possibly from a read error. The chain has TRBV7-9 and TRBJ2-2, with D unresolved. Germline V gene sequence: CDR1 SEHNR, CDR2 FQNEAQ (reference sequence). The CDR3 length is 16 residues. CDR3 amino acids: CSSTHGWRFSTGELFF. In DNA form, the CDR3 reads TGTTCCAGCACCCACGGGTGGAGATTCTCCACCGGGGAGCTGTTTTTT.